Presented here are 29 T cell receptor beta chains from one specimen sequenced in a study of blood T cell repertoires in COVID-19. Sequencing was performed with immunoSEQ multiplex PCR; in TCRdb, only in-frame clones are kept and a portion is missing. The sample shows roughly 100,000 clones, around 87% of them seen only once. The sequenced material came from peripheral blood. These receptors came from a man aged 50-59 years with active or convalescent COVID-19.

The chain carries TRBV5-4 and TRBJ2-2; possibly TRBD1 for D (6 bases). Trimming shortened V by 6 bases and J by 5 bases, and 11 bases separated the two germline ends. The CDR3 consists of 13 residues. The germline gives CDR1 SGHNT, CDR2 YYREEE (reference sequence). The CDR3 DNA is TGTGCCAGCATCCTGACAGGAACCGGGGAGCTGTTTTTT. This gives the protein CASILTGTGELFF.

The rearrangement links TRBV7-2 to TRBJ1-2; 7 bases fit TRBD1. The CDR3 contains 15 residues. Trimming cost V 5 bases and J 4 bases; bases outside gene matches: 10. Germline CDR1 is SGHTA and CDR2 is FQGNSA. The DNA of the CDR3 is TGTGCCAGCAGCCAAGAAGGGGGCCGGGTCTATGGCTACACCTTC. Residues: CASSQEGGRVYGYTF. The entire variable domain, with the rest obtained from reference TRBV7-2 and TRBJ1-2, is as follows: GAGVSQSPSNKVTEKGKDVELRCDPISGHTALYWYRQSLGQGLEFLIYFQGNSAPDKSGLPSDRFSAERTGGSVSTLTIQRTQQEDSAVYLCASSQEGGRVYGYTFGSGTRLTVV.

The gene calls are TRBV24-1 and TRBJ2-1; TRBD2 matches at 13 bases. This CDR3 region has 17 residues. Germline V CDR1 and CDR2: KGHDR, SFDVKD. V lost 4 bases, J lost 3 bases, and 5 bases stayed unmatched. The CDR3 reads CATSDPGLAGDYNEQFF. CDR3 DNA sequence: TGTGCCACCAGTGACCCCGGACTAGCGGGGGACTACAATGAGCAGTTCTTC.

V is TRBV28 and J is TRBJ1-5; D gene unclear. Germline V gene lookup returns CDR1 MDHEN and CDR2 SYDVKM. The CDR3 is 15 residues long. Trimming pared 7 bases from V and 0 bases from J, leaving 13 bases between. The CDR3 is CASKERSYSNQPQHF. The DNA of the CDR3 is TGTGCCAGCAAAGAGAGGTCCTATAGCAATCAGCCCCAGCATTTT.

V gene TRBV10-1 combines with J gene TRBJ2-3; TRBD1 aligns across 7 bases. This CDR3 spans 14 amino acids. Germline V gene data show CDR1 as WNHNN and CDR2 as SYGVQD (reference sequence). The V and J ends lost 0 bases and 3 bases, in that order; junction bases with no gene match: 0. As DNA, the CDR3 is TGCGCCAGCAGTGAGTCGACAGGGACAGATACGCAGTATTTT. This translates into CASSESTGTDTQYF.

J is TRBJ1-1 and V is TRBV3-1 (or the pseudogene TRBV3-2); D ambiguous. Germline V gene lookup returns CDR1 LGHDT and CDR2 YNNKEL (reference sequence). Trimming cost V 3 bases and J 0 bases, with 11 bases left between them. The CDR3 is 15 amino acids. Here the CDR3 DNA reads TGTGCCAGCAGCCATTCCGGGGAGGTGAACACTGAAGCTTTCTTT. This gives the protein CASSHSGEVNTEAFF.

This chain connects TRBV7-2 to TRBJ1-2; D may be TRBD1 (5 bases). This CDR3 spans 14 amino acids. Deletions cut 6 bases from V and 7 bases from J, with 18 bases between. CDR1 SGHTA and CDR2 FQGNSA come from the germline V gene. CDR3 nucleotide sequence: TGTGCCAGCAGTAACAGGACACCCAAGGGTGGCTACACCTTC. As protein: CASSNRTPKGGYTF.

This clone was seen only once. The V call is TRBV3-1 (or the pseudogene TRBV3-2), the J call TRBJ1-5, with D uncertain. The CDR3 is 15 amino acids. With 0 bases removed from V and 2 bases from J, the gap between germline ends came to 8 bases. Germline lookup yields CDR1 LGHDT and CDR2 YNNKEL (reference sequence). CDR3 DNA sequence: TGTGCCAGCAGCCAAGACGTTACGGGCAATCAGCCCCAGCATTTT. As protein: CASSQDVTGNQPQHF.

This clone turned up a few times. CDR3 bases: TGTGCCAGCAGTGGACAGGGGGTTGGGTATGGCTACACCTTC. Translated, it gives CASSGQGVGYGYTF. This chain links TRBV2 with TRBJ1-2; 9 nucleotides line up with TRBD1. J was trimmed by 5 bases and V by 4 bases; bases with no gene match: 5. The CDR3 contains 14 residues. Germline V lookup: CDR1 SNHLY, CDR2 FYNNEI. Full variable domain (rest looked up from reference TRBV2 and TRBJ1-2): EPEVTQTPSHQVTQMGQEVILRCVPISNHLYFYWYRQILGQKVEFLVSFYNNEISEKSEIFDDQFSVERPDGSNFTLKIRSTKLEDSAMYFCASSGQGVGYGYTFGSGTRLTVV.

This clone came up a few times. The chain combines TRBV10-1 with TRBJ2-5, with 11 positions matching TRBD2. Germline-derived CDR1 and CDR2 are WNHNN and SYGVQD (reference sequence). The V and J ends lost 3 bases and 5 bases, in that order; junction bases with no gene match: 5. The CDR3 has 15 residues. The CDR3 reads CASSESTSGDETQYF. CDR3 bases: TGCGCCAGCAGTGAATCGACTAGCGGGGATGAGACCCAGTACTTC.

This chain joins TRBV6-2 or TRBV6-3 and TRBJ2-1; D possibly corresponds to TRBD1 (5 bases). Trimming took 4 bases from V and 6 from J, leaving 10 bases between them. The CDR3 loop spans 13 amino acids. Germline V gene sequence: CDR1 MNHEY, CDR2 SVGEGT. CDR3 bases: TGTGCCAGCAGTTTCGGACACAGCAATGAGCAGTTCTTC. Amino acid sequence: CASSFGHSNEQFF.

The chain links TRBV11-2 to TRBJ2-2; D possibly corresponds to TRBD1 (5 bases). Germline lookup yields CDR1 SGHAT and CDR2 FQNNGV. Trimming stripped 2 bases from V and 4 bases from J, with 8 bases between. CDR3 length: 14 residues. CDR3 region: CASSLFRATGELFF. As DNA, the CDR3 is TGTGCCAGCAGCTTATTCAGGGCCACCGGGGAGCTGTTTTTT.

The chain combines TRBV2 with TRBJ2-7; D may be TRBD2 (6 bases). The V end lost 7 bases, the J end lost 3 bases, and 7 bases lay between the germline ends. The CDR3 has 11 residues. The germline CDR1 and CDR2 sequences are SNHLY and FYNNEI. In DNA, the CDR3 is TGTGCCAGCATCGGGGGCTACGAGCAGTACGTC. Translated, it gives CASIGGYEQYV.

This chain links TRBV16 with TRBJ1-3, with unresolved D. V was trimmed by 6 bases and J by 0 bases, leaving 6 bases between them. In germline, CDR1 is KGHSY, CDR2 FQNENV. The CDR3 length is 13 residues. CDR3 DNA: TGTGCCAGCAGTCTCAGCTCTGGAAACACCATATATTTT. Its translation is CASSLSSGNTIYF.

This sequence joins TRBV6-5 and TRBJ1-2; 9 nucleotides line up with TRBD1. CDR1 MNHEY and CDR2 SVGAGI come from the germline V gene. The CDR3 extends over 14 amino acids. Trimming cost V 5 bases and J 4 bases; bases outside gene matches: 5. Here the CDR3 reads CASSRDRETYGYTF. The CDR3 DNA is TGTGCCAGCAGTCGGGACAGGGAAACCTATGGCTACACCTTC.

V is TRBV28 and J is TRBJ1-6, with 7 bases aligning to TRBD1. V shed 1 base and J 7 bases; nucleotides not matched to a gene: 10. Germline assignment: CDR1 MDHEN and CDR2 SYDVKM. The CDR3 loop spans 17 amino acids. The chain's CDR3 is CASSLSIGDRANSPLHF. In nucleotides, the CDR3 is TGTGCCAGCAGTTTATCAATCGGCGACAGGGCGAATTCACCCCTCCACTTT.

This chain links TRBV21-1 with TRBJ2-5; TRBD2 was called by the table and not checked on the DNA. TRBV21-1 is designated a pseudogene. The CDR3 has 15 residues. CDR3 coding DNA: TGTGCCAGCAGCATCCCCCGTGAGGGACTGGAGACCCAGTACTTC. This translates into CASSIPREGLETQYF.

This clone was detected only a few times. The chain's CDR3 is CASSRQGEGDGYTF. In DNA, the CDR3 is TGTGCCAGCTCACGGCAGGGCGAAGGGGATGGCTACACCTTC. The V gene is TRBV18, the J gene TRBJ1-2, with D perhaps matching TRBD1 (5 bases). V was shortened by 4 bases and J by 6 bases, with 15 bases between the two germline ends. CDR1 KGHSH and CDR2 LQKENI come from the germline V gene. There are 14 residues in the CDR3.

The gene calls are TRBV3-1 (or the pseudogene TRBV3-2) and TRBJ1-2, with D maybe TRBD1 (5 bases). The CDR3 totals 15 residues. Deletions cut 0 bases from V and 5 bases from J, with 13 bases between. Germline values: CDR1 LGHDT, CDR2 YNNKEL (reference sequence). Written as DNA, the CDR3 is TGTGCCAGCAGCCAAGACCAGGGTCCGTCGTATGGCTACACCTTC. It translates to CASSQDQGPSYGYTF.

V usage is TRBV5-1 and J usage is TRBJ2-2; D perhaps matches TRBD1 (6 bases). V was shortened by 5 bases and J by 1 base, with 12 bases between the two germline ends. Germline CDR1 reads SGHRS; CDR2 reads YFSETQ. This CDR3 spans 15 amino acids. CDR3 protein: CASSTQGLNTGELFF. As DNA, the CDR3 is TGCGCCAGCAGTACACAGGGCCTGAACACCGGGGAGCTGTTTTTT.

The genes are TRBV7-2 and TRBJ1-3; 9 nucleotides line up with TRBD1. Per the germline V gene, CDR1 is SGHTA and CDR2 is FQGNSA. V lost 5 bases, J lost 3 bases, and 2 bases stayed unmatched. This CDR3 spans 14 amino acids. The CDR3 protein is CASSEDRGGNTIYF. CDR3 DNA sequence: TGTGCCAGCAGCGAGGACAGGGGTGGAAACACCATATATTTT.

The chain joins TRBV9 to TRBJ1-1; 7 bases agree with TRBD1. The CDR3 is 15 residues long. Per the germline V gene, CDR1 is SGDLS and CDR2 is YYNGEE. Trimming at V came to 2 bases and at J to 3 bases, leaving 7 bases not matched to a gene. The CDR3 coding sequence is TGTGCCAGCAGCGTGTCAGGGGGTAGTGACACTGAAGCTTTCTTT. Translation: CASSVSGGSDTEAFF.

This rearrangement joins TRBV10-3 to TRBJ1-4; 9 bases match TRBD1. Germline CDR1 and CDR2: ENHRY and SYGVKD. The CDR3 length is 16 residues. The ends lost 5 bases at V and 0 bases at J; junction bases unmatched: 4. The CDR3 is CAISRTGEATNEKLFF. The CDR3 nucleotides are TGTGCCATCAGTAGGACAGGGGAGGCAACTAATGAAAAACTGTTTTTT.

The CDR3 region has the DNA TGTGCCAGCAGCTTGAGGAGGTCTGCAACTAATGAAAAACTGTTTTTT. As protein: CASSLRRSATNEKLFF. The rearrangement links TRBV5-8 to TRBJ1-4; D remains ambiguous. The CDR3 loop spans 16 amino acids. Germline loops: CDR1 SGHTS, CDR2 YDEGEE. V lost 1 base to trimming and J lost 0 bases, with 10 bases between them.

The chain recombines TRBV3-1 (or the pseudogene TRBV3-2) with TRBJ1-2; 8 bases line up with TRBD1. J gave up 1 base and V 4 bases, and 5 bases lay outside the gene matches. This CDR3 spans 15 amino acids. From germline, CDR1 is LGHDT and CDR2 YNNKEL (reference sequence). CDR3 sequence: CASSLRQGRNYGYTF. Written as DNA, the CDR3 is TGTGCCAGCAGCCTGCGACAGGGGCGTAACTATGGCTACACCTTC.

As DNA, the CDR3 is TGTGCCAGCTCACTCTGGACTAGCGGGGTAAACACCGGGGAGCTGTTTTTT. This encodes CASSLWTSGVNTGELFF. This sequence joins TRBV18 and TRBJ2-2, with 12 bases matching TRBD2. J was trimmed by 2 bases and V by 4 bases; bases with no gene match: 5. This CDR3 is 17 amino acids long. Germline loops: CDR1 KGHSH, CDR2 LQKENI.

The V call is TRBV7-9, the J call TRBJ2-5; a weak D match, TRBD2 (5 bases). The CDR3 has 16 amino acids. The germline V gene encodes CDR1 SEHNR and CDR2 FQNEAQ (reference sequence). The ends were cut back, 5 bases at V and 4 bases at J, with 20 bases in the middle. The CDR3 bases are TGTGCCAGCAGCGTGGCCCGGGGTAGTAGTGCAGAGACCCAGTACTTC. It codes for CASSVARGSSAETQYF.

The V call is TRBV20-1, the J call TRBJ2-1, with TRBD1 as a possible D gene (6 bases). The germline CDR1 and CDR2 sequences are DFQATT and SNEGSKA (reference sequence). This CDR3 spans 15 amino acids. Trimming pared 3 bases from V and 0 bases from J, leaving 12 bases between. The CDR3, as DNA: TGCAGTGCTAGTACCGGGACAAGCTCCTACAATGAGCAGTTCTTC. Residues: CSASTGTSSYNEQFF.

The genes are TRBV7-6 and TRBJ2-3; 11 nucleotides line up with TRBD1. In germline, CDR1 is SGHVS, CDR2 FNYEAQ. V lost 0 bases to trimming and J lost 1 base; unmatched junction nucleotides: 3. CDR3 length: 17 amino acids. CDR3 amino acids: CASSLAGQGAGTDTQYF. The CDR3 nucleotides read TGTGCCAGCAGCTTAGCCGGACAGGGGGCTGGCACAGATACGCAGTATTTT.